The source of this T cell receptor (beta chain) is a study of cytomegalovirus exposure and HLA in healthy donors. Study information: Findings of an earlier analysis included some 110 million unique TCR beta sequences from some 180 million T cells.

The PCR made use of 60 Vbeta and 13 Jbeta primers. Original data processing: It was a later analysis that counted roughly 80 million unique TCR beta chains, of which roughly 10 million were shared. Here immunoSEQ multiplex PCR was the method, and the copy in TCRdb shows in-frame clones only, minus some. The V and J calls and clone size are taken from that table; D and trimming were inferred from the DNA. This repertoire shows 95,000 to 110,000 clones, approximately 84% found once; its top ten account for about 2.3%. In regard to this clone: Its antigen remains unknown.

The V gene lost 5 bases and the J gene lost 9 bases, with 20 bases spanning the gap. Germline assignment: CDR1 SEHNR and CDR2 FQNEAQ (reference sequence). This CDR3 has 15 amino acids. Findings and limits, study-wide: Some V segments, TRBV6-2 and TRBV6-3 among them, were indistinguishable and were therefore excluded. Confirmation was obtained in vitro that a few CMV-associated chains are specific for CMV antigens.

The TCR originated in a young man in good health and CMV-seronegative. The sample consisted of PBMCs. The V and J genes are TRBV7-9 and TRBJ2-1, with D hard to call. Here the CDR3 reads CASSPGSREIPEQFF. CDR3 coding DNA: TGTGCCAGCAGCCCCGGCTCTAGAGAGATTCCTGAGCAGTTCTTC.